This entry lists 6 T cell receptor beta chains sequenced from one sample in a study of blood T cells in healthy people across ages. A second PCR, run for about 7 to 11 cycles, used a sample-barcoded 5' primer plus a J-beta primer mix. From the 5' RACE reads, TCRdb called clonotypes with MiXCR, one entry per CDR3 protein. The data hold about 780,000 distinct CDR3 sequences, with about 47% observed a single time. Sequencing was performed on blood. The receptors stem from a man older than 75 in good health.

This clonotype was found once. A much more abundant neighbour one base away suggests this may be a read error. The chain is built from TRBV12-3 or TRBV12-4 and TRBJ1-1; D gene uncertain. This CDR3 has 11 amino acids. V gave up 5 bases and J gave up 1 base, with 2 bases separating them. The CDR3 spells CASSTNTEAFF. In DNA form, the CDR3 reads TGTGCCAGCAGTACGAACACTGAAGCTTTCTTT.

This rearrangement joins TRBV7-9 to TRBJ2-1; D remains unclear. Trimming shortened V by 1 base and J by 11 bases, and 15 bases separated the two germline ends. The germline V gene has CDR1 SEHNR and CDR2 FQNEAQ (reference sequence). The CDR3 is made up of 14 amino acids. CDR3 sequence (DNA): TGTGCCAGCAGCTTAGGAGCATCTCACGATAAGCAGTTCTTC. It codes for CASSLGASHDKQFF.

The genes are TRBV6-2 or TRBV6-3 and TRBJ2-1; TRBD2 agrees at 7 bases. Germline V gives CDR1 MNHEY, CDR2 SVGEGT. V lost 0 bases, J lost 5 bases, and 4 bases stayed unmatched. The length of the CDR3 is 15 residues. The CDR3 loop reads CASSYSGRENNEQFF. The CDR3, as DNA: TGTGCCAGCAGTTACTCGGGGAGGGAGAACAATGAGCAGTTCTTC.

With regard to this clonotype: Just one base apart from a much larger clone, this may be a read error. The J gene is TRBJ2-7, the V gene TRBV29-1, with TRBD2 matching 8 bases. After removal of 6 bases from V and 7 bases from J, the junction contained 11 bases not matched to a gene. CDR1 and CDR2 from the germline V gene are SQVTM and ANQGSEA. The length of the CDR3 is 13 residues. Here the CDR3 DNA reads TGCAGCGTGGCGACTAGCGAGCTCAATGAGCAGTACTTC. Its translation is CSVATSELNEQYF.

For this clonotype: This may be a read error: a much more frequent sequence differs by one nucleotide. J is TRBJ2-1 and V is TRBV29-1, with 10 bases lining up with TRBD2. This CDR3 has 13 residues. V shed 7 bases, J shed 8 bases, and the junction held 8 bases outside the gene matches. The V gene's germline CDR1 is SQVTM and CDR2 ANQGSEA. The CDR3 DNA reads TGCAGCGGACAGCGGGAGGGCAGCTATGAGCAGTTCTTC. Its translation: CSGQREGSYEQFF.

This clonotype was detected only a few times. The chain employs TRBV7-3 and TRBJ1-2; D is unresolved. The CDR3 is 13 amino acids. The V gene lost 2 bases and the J gene lost 8 bases, with 12 bases spanning the gap. Germline CDR1 reads SGHTA; CDR2 reads FQGTGA. CDR3 amino acids: CASSLDGSMGYTF. The CDR3 bases are TGTGCCAGCAGCTTAGACGGTTCTATGGGCTACACCTTC.